Reported below is one T cell receptor (beta chain). Antigen: not known. V lost 0 bases to trimming and J lost 8 bases, with 13 bases between them. Germline V gene sequence: CDR1 MNHNY, CDR2 SVGAGI (reference sequence). This CDR3 has 14 amino acids. The source of the sample is a study of cytomegalovirus exposure and HLA in healthy donors. Study overall: A prior analysis found 90 million to 120 million unique TCR beta sequences from approximately 200 million T cells.

Use of 60 Vbeta and 13 Jbeta primers characterized the PCR. TCRdb's table, derived via immunoSEQ multiplex PCR, lists solely in-frame clones and lacks some. The listing records 50,000 or so clones. General study points: Some public TCRs appeared in many individuals, while most sequences were rare. More clonal expansion characterized HLA-associated TCR beta chains than equally common others in a later analysis.

The chain recombines TRBV6-6 with TRBJ1-2, with D maybe TRBD1 (5 bases). This TCR derives from a woman aged 60-75 years in good health and CMV-seropositive. Sequencing was done on a sample of PBMCs. The CDR3 DNA reads TGTGCCAGCAGTTACTCGGTCGCGGAGGGGGGCTACACCTTC. This translates into CASSYSVAEGGYTF.